The 29 T cell receptor beta chains listed next were all sequenced from one sample in a study of shared clonotypes between healthy human individuals. Clones were sequenced by immunoSEQ multiplex PCR, and TCRdb holds only the in-frame ones, with some missing. This table holds about 1.5 million clones, 95% to 99% found once. Sequencing was performed on naive CD4+ T cells sorted from blood. Subset of the sample: CD45RA+ positively selected. The receptors were sampled from a man aged 30 to 45 in good health.

The chain carries TRBV5-1 and TRBJ2-7, with D maybe TRBD2 (6 bases). The CDR3 sequence is 16 residues long. V lost 2 bases to trimming and J lost 0 bases, with 15 bases between them. CDR1 and CDR2 (germline): SGHRS, YFSETQ. Here the CDR3 reads CASSFFSGDNSYEQYF. The CDR3 region has the DNA TGCGCCAGCAGCTTTTTCTCGGGAGATAACTCCTACGAGCAGTACTTC. Full variable domain (remainder filled in from reference TRBV5-1 and TRBJ2-7): KAGVTQTPRYLIKTRGQQVTLSCSPISGHRSVSWYQQTPGQGLQFLFEYFSETQRNKGNFPGRFSGRQFSNSRSEMNVSTLELGDSALYLCASSFFSGDNSYEQYFGPGTRLTVT.

V and J are TRBV6-1 and TRBJ1-2; no definite D call. V lost 4 bases and J lost 0, with 9 bases in between. The CDR3 runs 14 residues. CDR1 is MNHNS and CDR2 is SASEGT in the germline V gene. This CDR3 reads CASSASGTNYGYTF. The CDR3 nucleotides are TGTGCCAGCAGTGCCTCCGGGACTAACTATGGCTACACCTTC.

The J gene is TRBJ2-3, the V gene TRBV5-1; D remains unclear. This CDR3 contains 14 residues. Trimming removed 9 bases from V and 0 bases from J, with 14 bases in between. CDR1 and CDR2 from the germline V gene are SGHRS and YFSETQ. The CDR3 loop reads CATSLTSSTDTQYF. The CDR3 nucleotides are TGCGCCACCTCACTTACCTCTAGCACAGATACGCAGTATTTT.

The gene calls are TRBV6-1 and TRBJ2-7; the D gene is possibly TRBD1 (5 bases). CDR1 MNHNS and CDR2 SASEGT come from the germline V gene. Trimming left V 0 bases short and J 10 bases short, with 13 bases between. This CDR3 is 13 amino acids long. The CDR3 is CASSEAEDTRQYF. CDR3 coding DNA: TGTGCCAGCAGTGAAGCAGAGGACACCAGACAGTACTTC.

This chain uses TRBV7-9 with TRBJ2-7, with 8 bases lining up with TRBD1. The CDR3 is 16 residues long. The V gene end was trimmed by 5 bases and the J gene end by 3 bases; junction bases not matched to a gene: 12. CDR1 and CDR2 (germline): SEHNR, FQNEAQ (reference sequence). Written as DNA, the CDR3 is TGTGCCAGCAGCGAGATGCTGAGGACAGGGATCTACGAGCAGTACTTC. The encoded protein is CASSEMLRTGIYEQYF.

This rearrangement joins TRBV6-1 to TRBJ2-2; 10 positions agree with TRBD1. CDR3 size: 15 residues. Trimming removed 5 bases from V and 8 bases from J; junction bases left unmatched: 8. Per germline, CDR1 MNHNS and CDR2 SASEGT. CDR3 DNA: TGTGCCAGCAGTACCCGGGACAGGGGATGGGGGGAGCTGTTTTTT. This translates into CASSTRDRGWGELFF.

The V call is TRBV28, the J call TRBJ1-1, with 10 bases that match TRBD1. The ends lost 2 bases at V and 0 bases at J; junction bases unmatched: 6. The germline V gene encodes CDR1 MDHEN and CDR2 SYDVKM. The CDR3 covers 17 residues. CDR3 loop: CASSLVPGQGLNTEAFF. CDR3 DNA: TGTGCCAGCAGTTTAGTCCCGGGACAGGGGTTGAACACTGAAGCTTTCTTT.

The V and J genes are TRBV6-1 and TRBJ1-2, with D tentatively TRBD1 (6 bases). Germline CDR1 is MNHNS and CDR2 is SASEGT. This CDR3 has 12 amino acids. Trimming stripped 5 bases from V and 5 bases from J, with 9 bases between. The CDR3 nucleotides are TGTGCCAGCAGTTTAACAGGGTATGGCTACACCTTC. It is translated as CASSLTGYGYTF.

V gene TRBV28 combines with J gene TRBJ2-3, with 9 bases identical to TRBD2. There are 15 residues in the CDR3. The V gene's germline CDR1 is MDHEN and CDR2 SYDVKM. With 6 bases clipped from V and 2 bases from J, the junction kept 6 bases outside the gene matches. As DNA, the CDR3 is TGTGCCAGCAGCGGACTAGCGCCCTACACAGATACGCAGTATTTT. Translation gives CASSGLAPYTDTQYF.

This chain's CDR3 is CASSWGQGPYGYTF. The CDR3 DNA reads as TGTGCCAGCAGCTGGGGACAGGGGCCCTATGGCTACACCTTC. The rearrangement uses TRBV7-9 and TRBJ1-2, with 10 positions matching TRBD1. The CDR3 contains 14 residues. Germline assignment: CDR1 SEHNR and CDR2 FQNEAQ (reference sequence). V was pared by 4 bases and J by 4 bases, with 3 bases of the junction left unmatched.

The chain combines TRBV29-1 with TRBJ2-7, with TRBD1 identical over 7 bases. V shed 6 bases, J shed 7 bases, and the junction held 18 bases outside the gene matches. The CDR3 extends over 15 amino acids. Germline V CDR1 and CDR2: SQVTM, ANQGSEA. CDR3 amino acids: CSVGTVGYPMGEQYF. CDR3 DNA sequence: TGCAGCGTAGGGACAGTCGGCTATCCGATGGGAGAGCAGTACTTC.

The genes are TRBV11-2 and TRBJ2-5, with D unclear. CDR3 size: 11 residues. Per germline, CDR1 SGHAT and CDR2 FQNNGV. V was cut by 5 bases and J by 2 bases, with 3 bases left in between. The CDR3 sequence is CASSRQETQYF. The CDR3, as DNA: TGTGCCAGCAGCCGACAAGAGACCCAGTACTTC.

The chain combines TRBV7-9 with TRBJ2-6; D not resolved. The V and J ends lost 3 bases and 10 bases respectively, with 7 bases between them. Per germline, CDR1 SEHNR and CDR2 FQNEAQ (reference sequence). The CDR3 contains 12 residues. The CDR3 region is CASSFSENVLTF. CDR3 nucleotides: TGTGCCAGCAGCTTTTCGGAGAACGTCCTGACTTTC.

The chain uses TRBV19 and TRBJ2-7, with D possibly matching TRBD2 (6 bases). With 3 bases removed from V and 2 bases from J, the gap between germline ends came to 11 bases. Germline loops: CDR1 LNHDA, CDR2 SQIVND (reference sequence). The CDR3 spans 14 residues. The CDR3 nucleotides are TGTGCCAGTAGTATTCTCGGGAGTACCTACGAGCAGTACTTC. Residues: CASSILGSTYEQYF.

This clone was counted once. The rearrangement uses TRBV9 and TRBJ2-7; 8 nucleotides agree with TRBD1. Germline V lookup: CDR1 SGDLS, CDR2 YYNGEE. This CDR3 has 14 amino acids. Losses at the gene ends were 3 bases for V and 6 bases for J; bases not matched to a gene: 8. In DNA form, the CDR3 reads TGTGCCAGCAGCGGACCTGGGACAGGAAGCGAGCAGTACTTC. This gives the protein CASSGPGTGSEQYF.

The rearrangement joins TRBV19 to TRBJ1-5, with a weak D call TRBD1 (6 bases). Germline V gene lookup returns CDR1 LNHDA and CDR2 SQIVND (reference sequence). V gave up 5 bases and J gave up 6 bases, with 11 bases separating them. There are 13 residues in the CDR3. The CDR3: CASSQGQGQPQHF. Written as DNA, the CDR3 is TGTGCCAGTAGTCAGGGGCAGGGTCAGCCCCAGCATTTT.

This clone appeared once. The genes are TRBV28 and TRBJ2-6; no clear D gene. The V end lost 5 bases, the J end lost 2 bases, and 4 bases lay between the germline ends. Germline loops: CDR1 MDHEN, CDR2 SYDVKM. The CDR3 has 13 residues. CDR3 amino acids: CASSPPGANVLTF. The CDR3 DNA is TGTGCCAGCAGTCCCCCTGGGGCCAACGTCCTGACTTTC.

The chain recombines TRBV10-3 with TRBJ1-3; weak D call: TRBD1 (6 bases). Trimming removed 3 bases from V and 3 bases from J, with 15 bases in between. The CDR3 runs 16 residues. Germline V gives CDR1 ENHRY, CDR2 SYGVKD. The chain's CDR3 is CAISEYPGAFGNTIYF. CDR3 nucleotides: TGTGCCATCAGTGAATACCCAGGGGCCTTTGGAAACACCATATATTTT.

The chain is built from TRBV19 and TRBJ2-1; 9 bases map to TRBD2. Trimming at V came to 7 bases and at J to 2 bases, leaving 6 bases not matched to a gene. The length of the CDR3 is 15 residues. The V gene's germline CDR1 is LNHDA and CDR2 SQIVND (reference sequence). CDR3 in DNA: TGTGCCAGTATGGTGACTAGCGGTACCTACAATGAGCAGTTCTTC. Its translation is CASMVTSGTYNEQFF.

This clone appeared a single time. The chain joins TRBV15 to TRBJ2-5; D is possibly TRBD1 (5 bases). The CDR3 sequence is 17 residues long. V shed 0 bases and J shed 2 bases, with 16 bases lying between them. Germline V lookup: CDR1 LNHNV, CDR2 YYDKDF (reference sequence). Written as DNA, the CDR3 is TGTGCCACCAGCAGAGATCTGCGGCCGCAGGGACAAGAGACCCAGTACTTC. Translated, it gives CATSRDLRPQGQETQYF.

This chain joins TRBV6-4 and TRBJ1-1; D is uncertain. Germline CDR1 and CDR2: MRHNA and SNTAGT. CDR3 length: 13 amino acids. V dropped 5 bases and J dropped 2 bases, with 9 bases sitting between them. CDR3: CASSLNRNTEAFF. CDR3 in DNA: TGTGCCAGCAGTCTAAACCGAAACACTGAAGCTTTCTTT.

This clone was seen just once. V usage is TRBV6-6 and J usage is TRBJ1-4, with D perhaps matching TRBD1 (5 bases). The CDR3 contains 15 residues. Trimming took off 5 bases at V and 0 bases at J, with 10 bases between the two ends. Germline CDR1 and CDR2: MNHNY and SVGAGI (reference sequence). CDR3 nucleotide sequence: TGTGCCAGCAGTGCCATAGGGGCAACTAATGAAAAACTGTTTTTT. It is translated as CASSAIGATNEKLFF.

Only a few counts were recorded for this clone. The genes are TRBV10-1 and TRBJ2-2, with 8 bases lining up with TRBD2. Germline V gene lookup returns CDR1 WNHNN and CDR2 SYGVQD (reference sequence). The CDR3 loop spans 15 amino acids. V lost 3 bases to trimming and J lost 9 bases; unmatched junction nucleotides: 9. CDR3 residues: CASSDTGLEKRELFF. The CDR3 bases are TGCGCCAGCAGTGATACGGGACTAGAAAAGCGGGAGCTGTTTTTT.

The chain recombines TRBV7-3 with TRBJ2-5; 8 nucleotides line up with TRBD2. The germline CDR1 and CDR2 sequences are SGHTA and FQGTGA. The CDR3 is made up of 16 amino acids. Losses at the gene ends were 2 bases for V and 1 base for J; bases not matched to a gene: 6. Here the CDR3 reads CASSLSSGGVQETQYF. For the CDR3, the DNA is TGTGCCAGCAGCTTATCGTCGGGAGGGGTCCAAGAGACCCAGTACTTC.

CDR3 loop: CSVEDQGRGTKNTEAFF. Here the CDR3 DNA reads TGCAGCGTTGAAGATCAAGGCAGAGGGACCAAGAACACTGAAGCTTTCTTT. This chain uses TRBV29-1 with TRBJ1-1, with D perhaps matching TRBD1 (5 bases). CDR1 is SQVTM, CDR2 ANQGSEA, per germline. The CDR3 is made up of 17 amino acids. The V and J ends lost 0 bases and 1 base respectively, with 18 bases between them.

In the case of this clone: Other DNA sequences in this specimen translate into the identical CDR3. The chain combines TRBV28 with TRBJ2-3; no definite D call. This CDR3 is 12 amino acids long. Germline assignment: CDR1 MDHEN and CDR2 SYDVKM. The germline V and J ends were trimmed by 8 bases and 3 bases, with 9 bases remaining between them. CDR3 sequence: CASGRGTDTQYF. Written as DNA, the CDR3 is TGTGCCAGCGGCCGTGGGACAGATACGCAGTATTTT.

The chain links TRBV4-2 to TRBJ2-5; the D gene is possibly TRBD1 (5 bases). The germline V gene encodes CDR1 LGHNA and CDR2 YNFKEQ. V lost 1 base, J lost 5 bases, and 8 bases lay in between. This CDR3 contains 13 residues. CDR3 loop: CASSQGQRETQYF. CDR3 nucleotides: TGTGCCAGCAGCCAAGGACAGAGGGAGACCCAGTACTTC.

The CDR3 here is CASSPRDTYLNEQFF. CDR3 coding DNA: TGTGCCAGCAGTCCTCGGGACACTTACCTCAATGAGCAGTTCTTC. The chain couples TRBV5-8 to TRBJ2-1; a weak D match, TRBD1 (6 bases). The CDR3 is 15 residues long. Germline CDR1 reads SGHTS; CDR2 reads YDEGEE. V dropped 5 bases and J dropped 6 bases, with 18 bases sitting between them.

The chain couples TRBV29-1 to TRBJ1-1, with D hard to call. The CDR3 runs 12 residues. Germline V gene data show CDR1 as SQVTM and CDR2 as ANQGSEA. Between the trimmed V and J ends, which lost 5 bases and 5 bases, there was a span of 12 bases. The CDR3 DNA reads TGCAGCGTTCAGAGGGATCGGACTGAAGCTTTCTTT. This codes for CSVQRDRTEAFF. Variable domain in full (rest from reference TRBV29-1 and TRBJ1-1): SAVISQKPSRDICQRGTSLTIQCQVDSQVTMMFWYRQQPGQSLTLIATANQGSEATYESGFVIDKFPISRPNLTFSTLTVSNMSPEDSSIYLCSVQRDRTEAFFGQGTRLTVV.